This is a list of T cell receptor beta chains from one sample in a study of blood T cell repertoires in COVID-19. This table comes from immunoSEQ multiplex PCR, and its TCRdb copy is limited to in-frame clones, with some not included. This table holds a few hundred thousand clones, around nine tenths found once. Sequencing was performed on peripheral blood. The source of these receptors is a man aged 55 to 70 who had recovered from COVID-19. The CDR3 runs from the conserved cysteine through the conserved F or W. Fields, in order: J gene, clone size, V gene, D gene, CDR3 protein, CDR3 DNA. The D gene is left open where the match is weak. Clone size is shown for a subset of rows, as once, few, many or a class of expanded clone.

TRBJ1-2 | . | TRBV25-1 | . | CASVLIYGYTF | TGTGCCTCCGTGCTAATCTATGGCTACACCTTC
TRBJ2-1 | few | TRBV27 | TRBD2 | CASSFLAAFNEQFF | TGTGCCAGCAGTTTCCTAGCGGCATTCAATGAGCAGTTCTTC
TRBJ2-1 | . | TRBV5-1 | . | CASSSPATGAGNEQFF | TGCGCCAGCAGCTCTCCAGCGACAGGAGCCGGGAATGAGCAGTTCTTC
TRBJ1-2 | . | TRBV7-9 | TRBD1 | CASSLGGQGNYGYTF | TGTGCCAGCAGCTTAGGGGGACAGGGGAACTATGGCTACACCTTC
TRBJ2-3 | . | TRBV21-1 | . | CASSKSSPSGDTDTQYF | TGTGCCAGCAGCAAAAGTTCTCCTAGCGGGGACACAGATACGCAGTATTTT
TRBJ1-2 | . | TRBV14 | . | CASSQGYYYGYTF | TGTGCCAGCAGCCAAGGGTACTACTATGGCTACACCTTC
TRBJ2-7 | once | TRBV7-2 | TRBD1 | CASSQGVTGGGEQYF | TGTGCCAGCAGCCAGGGAGTGACAGGGGGAGGGGAGCAGTACTTC
TRBJ2-1 | . | TRBV11-1 | . | CASSLVQLARENEQFF | TGTGCCAGCAGCTTAGTTCAGCTAGCGAGGGAAAATGAGCAGTTCTTC
TRBJ2-3 | . | TRBV6-5 | TRBD2 | CASRPGGRTDTQYF | TGTGCCAGCAGACCGGGGGGTCGGACAGATACGCAGTATTTT
TRBJ1-4 | . | TRBV9 | . | CASSAGGNFEKLFF | TGTGCCAGCAGCGCCGGGGGGAATTTCGAAAAACTGTTTTTT
TRBJ2-1 | once | TRBV7-2 | . | CASSSRGRMSSYNEQFF | TGTGCCAGCAGCAGCAGAGGGAGGATGAGCTCCTACAATGAGCAGTTCTTC
TRBJ2-1 | . | TRBV18 | TRBD1 | CASSLRDRDGNEQFF | TGTGCCAGCTCACTCCGGGACAGGGACGGCAATGAGCAGTTCTTC
TRBJ2-1 | . | TRBV19 | TRBD2 | CASSRIAGSGNEQFF | TGTGCCAGTAGTCGAATAGCGGGATCTGGCAATGAGCAGTTCTTC
TRBJ1-2 | . | TRBV18 | . | CASSPRDPSAGGYTF | TGTGCCAGCTCCCCCCGGGACCCATCTGCGGGAGGCTACACCTTC
TRBJ1-1 | . | TRBV7-9 | . | CASSTQGLEAFF | TGTGCCAGCAGCACCCAGGGCCTTGAAGCTTTCTTT
TRBJ2-3 | . | TRBV7-3 | TRBD2 | CASSAFSGGSTDTQYF | TGTGCCAGCAGCGCGTTTAGCGGGGGGAGCACAGATACGCAGTATTTT
TRBJ2-5 | many | TRBV4-2 | TRBD1 | CASSQGPTGTQETQYF | TGTGCCAGCAGCCAAGGCCCGACAGGGACACAAGAGACCCAGTACTTC
TRBJ2-1 | once | TRBV30 | TRBD2 | CAWSPGLAGLNEQFF | TGTGCCTGGAGTCCGGGACTAGCGGGCCTCAATGAGCAGTTCTTC
TRBJ2-5 | . | TRBV9 | TRBD1 | CASSVAQDREETQYF | TGTGCCAGCAGCGTAGCTCAGGACAGGGAAGAGACCCAGTACTTC
TRBJ2-7 | . | TRBV19 | . | CASSKPEAYEQYF | TGTGCCAGTAGTAAGCCAGAGGCCTACGAGCAGTACTTC
TRBJ2-5 | . | TRBV6-5 | TRBD1 | CASTYGTGSMEETQYF | TGTGCCAGCACTTATGGGACAGGGAGTATGGAAGAGACCCAGTACTTC
TRBJ2-2 | . | TRBV19 | TRBD2 | CASSLLAGGPTGELFF | TGTGCCAGTAGTCTACTAGCGGGAGGGCCCACCGGGGAGCTGTTTTTT
TRBJ2-2 | . | TRBV5-1 | . | CASSLAHRENTGELFF | TGCGCCAGCAGCTTGGCCCATCGGGAGAACACCGGGGAGCTGTTTTTT
TRBJ2-7 | . | TRBV13 | . | CASSLFSGVRSYEQYF | TGTGCCAGCAGCTTATTCTCAGGGGTGCGATCCTACGAGCAGTACTTC
TRBJ2-6 | . | TRBV19 | . | CASSIQGWSGANVLTF | TGTGCCAGTAGTATTCAGGGATGGTCTGGGGCCAACGTCCTGACTTTC
TRBJ2-1 | once | TRBV6-2/TRBV6-3 | . | CASSYSGSGKAVRRNEQFF | TGTGCCAGCAGTTACTCAGGGTCGGGAAAGGCAGTACGGAGGAATGAGCAGTTCTTC
TRBJ1-5 | . | TRBV6-5 | . | CASRNREGRPQHF | TGTGCCAGCAGGAACAGGGAAGGTCGGCCCCAGCATTTT
TRBJ1-2 | . | TRBV7-9 | . | CASSAPPDRSNGYTF | TGTGCCAGCAGCGCCCCCCCGGACAGATCGAATGGCTACACCTTC
TRBJ2-1 | . | TRBV5-8 | TRBD1 | CASSPGLGGQGNEQFF | TGTGCCAGCAGCCCCGGCTTGGGGGGACAGGGGAATGAGCAGTTCTTC
TRBJ1-2 | . | TRBV6-1 | TRBD1 | CASSEGDRIYGYTF | TGTGCCAGCAGTGAAGGGGACAGGATCTATGGCTACACCTTC
TRBJ2-5 | . | TRBV28 | TRBD2 | CASTPGAGGAETQYF | TGTGCCAGCACCCCGGGGGCGGGAGGAGCGGAGACCCAGTACTTC
TRBJ2-1 | . | TRBV7-9 | TRBD1 | CASSYRDRDEQFF | TGTGCCAGCAGCTACCGGGACAGGGATGAGCAGTTCTTC
TRBJ2-1 | . | TRBV7-2 | TRBD2 | CASSLVAGGPYNEQFF | TGTGCCAGCAGCTTAGTAGCGGGAGGCCCCTACAATGAGCAGTTCTTC
TRBJ1-2 | . | TRBV3-1/TRBV3-2 | TRBD1 | CASSQEGPGQNYGYTF | TGTGCCAGCAGCCAAGAAGGGCCGGGACAGAACTATGGCTACACCTTC
TRBJ2-1 | . | TRBV6-5 | TRBD1 | CASRGTGDYNEQFF | TGTGCCAGCAGAGGGACAGGAGACTACAATGAGCAGTTCTTC
TRBJ2-7 | few | TRBV7-9 | TRBD1 | CASSDRGYEQYF | TGTGCCAGCAGCGACAGGGGGTACGAGCAGTACTTC
TRBJ1-4 | . | TRBV7-2 | . | CASSLNGQEKLFF | TGTGCCAGCAGCTTAAACGGACAGGAAAAACTGTTTTTT
TRBJ1-6 | . | TRBV19 | TRBD1 | CATKAGGQGAPSSPLHF | TGTGCCACTAAGGCCGGGGGACAGGGGGCTCCGTCTTCACCCCTCCACTTT
TRBJ2-5 | few | TRBV29-1 | TRBD2 | CSVALAGSQETQYF | TGCAGCGTTGCTCTAGCGGGGAGTCAAGAGACCCAGTACTTC
TRBJ1-6 | . | TRBV9 | TRBD1 | CASSVGETGSSPLHF | TGTGCCAGCAGCGTAGGAGAGACAGGGAGTTCACCCCTCCACTTT
TRBJ2-7 | . | TRBV7-2 | TRBD1 | CASSRELRQGAYEQYF | TGTGCCAGCAGCCGTGAACTGAGACAGGGGGCTTACGAGCAGTACTTC
TRBJ1-1 | . | TRBV6-2/TRBV6-3 | TRBD1 | CASSLRTGKTEAFF | TGTGCCAGCAGTCTCCGGACAGGCAAGACTGAAGCTTTCTTT
TRBJ2-1 | once | TRBV28 | . | CASSPSGVDDNEQFF | TGTGCCAGCAGTCCCTCGGGGGTAGATGACAATGAGCAGTTCTTC
TRBJ1-1 | . | TRBV7-3 | . | CASRQTSMNTEAFF | TGTGCCAGCAGGCAGACAAGTATGAACACTGAAGCTTTCTTT
TRBJ2-3 | once | TRBV27 | . | CASSLFNGNTDTQYF | TGTGCCAGCAGTTTATTTAATGGCAACACAGATACGCAGTATTTT
TRBJ2-3 | . | TRBV6-6 | . | CASSYEVGRTDTQYF | TGTGCCAGCAGTTACGAGGTGGGGAGGACAGATACGCAGTATTTT
TRBJ1-1 | . | TRBV2 | . | CASSVQKNTEAFF | TGTGCCAGCAGTGTACAGAAGAACACTGAAGCTTTCTTT
TRBJ2-3 | . | TRBV2 | TRBD2 | CASSETVYTSGRRGDTQYF | TGTGCCAGCAGTGAGACGGTTTATACTAGCGGGAGACGCGGAGATACGCAGTATTTT
TRBJ1-5 | . | TRBV13 | TRBD1 | CASSRSTGGGSNQPQHF | TGTGCCAGCAGCCGCTCGACAGGGGGCGGAAGCAATCAGCCCCAGCATTTT
TRBJ2-2 | . | TRBV5-1 | TRBD2 | CASSFAGVAGELFF | TGCGCCAGCAGCTTTGCGGGAGTTGCGGGGGAGCTGTTTTTT